This entry describes one T cell receptor beta chain. As handled by the study authors: Reference gene primer amplification yielded estimated nucleated cell counts. Repertoires were generated with immunoSEQ multiplex PCR, while TCRdb's copy carries only in-frame clones and drops some. That table supplies the V and J calls and clone size; D and trimming were determined from the DNA. This sample yields hundreds of thousands of clones, of which about 90% are seen a single time; roughly a tenth belongs to the top ten. This specimen comes from a study of blood T cell repertoires in COVID-19. In terms of age and location, participants ranged from roughly 18 to 90 years and lived in about 25 US areas. Cohorts were assigned according to the clinical history that participants reported. The CDR3 totals 13 residues. Germline-derived CDR1 and CDR2 are MNHEY and SVGAGI. The junction had 10 bases not matched to a gene; V was cut back by 5 bases and J by 10 bases.

The specimen was PBMCs or T cells enriched from blood (not recorded which). This sequence originates from a woman aged 25-40 years who had recovered from COVID-19. V is TRBV6-5 and J is TRBJ1-2, with 7 bases identical to TRBD1. CDR3 region: CASSTRVGGAYTF. The CDR3 DNA reads as TGTGCCAGCAGTACCCGGGTAGGGGGCGCCTACACCTTC.